The TCR beta chain under discussion was sequenced for a study of cytomegalovirus exposure and HLA in healthy donors. Broader study findings: A later analysis found that most CMV-associated TCR beta chains appeared HLA-restricted.

In the PCR, 60 Vbeta and 13 Jbeta primers were used. Repertoires were generated with immunoSEQ multiplex PCR, while TCRdb's copy carries only in-frame clones and drops some. The table records 150,000 to 200,000 clones, 80% of them present only once. This clone was recorded a few times. Its antigen remains unknown. CDR1 and CDR2 from the germline V gene are SGHAT and FQNNGV. Trimming removed 1 base from V and 0 bases from J; junction bases left unmatched: 7. The CDR3 is 17 amino acids. The clonotype comes from a man in his thirties or forties in good health and CMV-seropositive. Sample: PBMCs. This chain uses TRBV11-2 with TRBJ2-3, with TRBD2 matching 7 bases. The CDR3 here is CASSLVGGRQSTDTQYF. In DNA form, the CDR3 reads TGTGCCAGCAGCTTAGTGGGCGGGAGACAAAGCACAGATACGCAGTATTTT.